A selection of T cell receptor beta chains follows, all from one sample in a study of early T cells in non-severe SARS-CoV-2 infection. TCRdb used MiXCR to reprocess the 5' RACE reads, holding one entry per CDR3 protein. The table lists some 91,000 distinct CDR3 sequences, 9.5% to 11% of them singletons. The sequencing here drew on whole blood, taken at baseline. These receptors all stem from an adult who was a healthcare worker with PCR-confirmed SARS-CoV-2 infection or an uninfected control (not recorded which). The conserved cysteine and the conserved F or W are not part of the CDR3 here. Expanded clones are given a class, and other clones once, few, many or no size at all.

>TRBV10-3|NA
AISGPSGYEQY
>TRBV29-1|few
SVAGDGAKNIQY
>TRBV21-1|few
ASSKEEDTTEQETQY
>TRBV29-1|few
SVEVGSGADTQY
>TRBV11-2|NA
VSSPQGLASNEQF
>TRBV2|NA
ASSDTRGDEKLF
>TRBV19|NA
ASSIHPRRTGAFYGYT
>TRBV5-1|many
ASSSGVMNTEAF
>TRBV7-6|many
ASSLELDDEQF
>TRBV6-5|NA
ASSSPRAGNTEAF
>TRBV9|many
ASSPEPGQNSPLH
>TRBV20-1|NA
SARAMLGGSGTSDFTDTQY
>TRBV5-4|NA
ASSGTVGTEAF
>TRBV29-1|NA
SVVGTDTQY
>TRBV29-1|few
SVEAAQGSSNYGYT
>TRBV29-1|NA
SATMGAGGNTIY
>TRBV12-3/TRBV12-4|many
ASSLDPGVEAF
>TRBV7-9|few
ASSSYGTASSNYGYT
>TRBV20-1|NA
SARDQGGGPGSYEQY
>TRBV21-1|NA
ASSSGDSGTLSKNYEQY
>TRBV13|NA
ASSLGPTSGNTIY
>TRBV4-2|many
ASSLERAYEQY
>TRBV4-3|NA
ASSQVTESDNEQF
>TRBV7-3|few
ASSFVASTDTQY
>TRBV5-4|NA
ASSLGQLPANEQF
>TRBV28|NA
ASSRLGGELF
>TRBV20-1|many
SAPRASGVAGELF
>TRBV11-2|many
ASSQGTSGINEQF
>TRBV10-3|few
AISDRHTTEAF
>TRBV6-2/TRBV6-3|few
ASSYSVWVNTEAF
>TRBV19|few
ASSIPGRRFTGANVLT
>TRBV11-2|NA
ASIPLTGIAAGELF
>TRBV7-2|NA
ASRPLSSYEQY
>TRBV30|few
ALRTSGLT
>TRBV5-1|few
ASSLVAGSGNTIY
>TRBV19|many
ASSTQTGGLIEQY
>TRBV3-1|NA
ASSQGQGLNSPLH
>TRBV12-3/TRBV12-4|NA
ASSSLAISDTLY
>TRBV4-1|few
ASSQEQGPGANVLT
>TRBV7-2|NA
ASSSAKGVIDTQY
>TRBV19|many
ASSAGSRRLETQY
>TRBV27|many
ASSSPLAGVHNEQF
>TRBV7-3|many
ASSTSEGGPDTQY
>TRBV6-6|few
ASSYRAEKLF
>TRBV7-8|once
ASRGTSVGSCQF
>TRBV4-2|NA
ASSQGLAGAIQY
>TRBV24-1|NA
ATSDPLSEAF
>TRBV13|NA
ASTLRGPENTIY